This T cell receptor beta chain was obtained from a study of T-cell reconstitution after alpha-beta-depleted transplantation in children. Deletions cut 4 bases from V and 2 bases from J, with 9 bases between. The germline V gene encodes CDR1 SEHNR and CDR2 FQNEAQ (reference sequence). CDR3 size: 13 residues. Preparing the TCRbeta library involved the use of unique molecular identifiers. TCRdb itself ran the PCR reads through MiXCR, one entry per CDR3 protein. The table has almost 400,000 distinct CDR3 sequences, roughly 20% seen once. Sample: PBMCs from the stem cell graft donor, taken from the stem cell graft. The V call is TRBV7-9, the J call TRBJ2-7, with D possibly being TRBD1 or TRBD2 (6 bases each). This clonotype originated in a human donor who donated a stem cell graft to a child with acute myeloid leukemia. The CDR3 region is CASSSGAPYEQYF. In DNA, the CDR3 is TGTGCCAGCAGCTCGGGGGCCCCCTACGAGCAGTACTTC. The full variable domain, completed using reference TRBV7-9 and TRBJ2-7, is DTGVSQNPRHKITKRGQNVTFRCDPISEHNRLYWYRQTLGQGPEFLTYFQNEAQLEKSRLLSDRFSAERPKGSFSTLEIQRTEQGDSAMYLCASSSGAPYEQYFGPGTRLTVT.